This is a list of T cell receptor beta chains from one sample in a study of regulatory T cells in long-lasting Graves disease. TCRdb re-called the multiplex PCR reads with MiXCR, one entry per CDR3 protein. The top ten hold 20% to 25% of the sample, which has hundreds of thousands of distinct CDR3 sequences, about 14% seen once. The sample here was peripheral blood mononuclear cells (PBMCs), taken at new diagnosis, from a patient treated with antithyroid drugs. These receptors were obtained from a female donor with Graves disease. The CDR3 runs from the conserved cysteine through the conserved F or W. The D gene is left open where the match is weak. Clone size is shown for a subset of rows, as once, few, many or a class of expanded clone.

D gene: TRBD2; J gene: TRBJ2-1; V gene: TRBV7-3; CDR3 length: 14; clone size: many; CDR3 DNA: TGTGCCAGCAGTAGTAGCGGGAGTCTCAATGAGCAGTTCTTC; CDR3 protein: CASSSSGSLNEQFF
D gene: NA; J gene: TRBJ1-5; V gene: TRBV6-2/TRBV6-3; CDR3 length: 12; clone size: many; CDR3 DNA: TGTGCCAGCAGTGGGGTGGGTCAGCCCCAGCATTTT; CDR3 protein: CASSGVGQPQHF
D gene: NA; J gene: TRBJ2-5; V gene: TRBV7-2; CDR3 length: 16; clone size: NA; CDR3 DNA: TGTGCCAGCAGCTCGATGCCCTACCGTCTCCAAGAGACCCAGTACTTC; CDR3 protein: CASSSMPYRLQETQYF
D gene: NA; J gene: TRBJ1-5; V gene: TRBV24-1; CDR3 length: 16; clone size: many; CDR3 DNA: TGTGCCACCAGTGACCCTAACCAGGACGCCTGGGGGACCCAGCATTTT; CDR3 protein: CATSDPNQDAWGTQHF
D gene: TRBD1; J gene: TRBJ1-5; V gene: TRBV5-5; CDR3 length: 15; clone size: NA; CDR3 DNA: TGTGCCAGCAGCTCCGCTGGACAGGGGAATCAGCCCCAGCATTTT; CDR3 protein: CASSSAGQGNQPQHF
D gene: NA; J gene: TRBJ2-1; V gene: TRBV10-3; CDR3 length: 14; clone size: many; CDR3 DNA: TGTGCCATCAGTGAGTGGGGGGCCGGAAATGAGCAGTTCTTC; CDR3 protein: CAISEWGAGNEQFF
D gene: NA; J gene: TRBJ2-2; V gene: TRBV6-9; CDR3 length: 13; clone size: NA; CDR3 DNA: TGTGCCAGCAGTTACTCCCGGACCGGGGAGCTGTTTTTT; CDR3 protein: CASSYSRTGELFF
D gene: TRBD1; J gene: TRBJ1-2; V gene: TRBV10-3; CDR3 length: 13; clone size: NA; CDR3 DNA: TGTGCCATCAGGGCGACAGGGGTCACCGGCTACACCTTC; CDR3 protein: CAIRATGVTGYTF
D gene: NA; J gene: TRBJ2-2; V gene: TRBV2; CDR3 length: 14; clone size: many; CDR3 DNA: TGTGCCAGCAGCGCCGAGTTCAACACCGGGGAGCTGTTTTTT; CDR3 protein: CASSAEFNTGELFF
D gene: NA; J gene: TRBJ1-1; V gene: TRBV12-3/TRBV12-4; CDR3 length: 15; clone size: NA; CDR3 DNA: TGTGCCAGCAGTTTAGTGGGGGGGGCGGACACTGAAGCTTTCTTT; CDR3 protein: CASSLVGGADTEAFF
D gene: TRBD2; J gene: TRBJ2-2; V gene: TRBV19; CDR3 length: 16; clone size: NA; CDR3 DNA: TGTGCCAGTAGTATAACTAGCGGCAGGGTCCCCGGGGAGCTGTTTTTT; CDR3 protein: CASSITSGRVPGELFF
D gene: NA; J gene: TRBJ2-7; V gene: TRBV2; CDR3 length: 12; clone size: many; CDR3 DNA: TGTGCCAGCACCACGCAGACCTACGAGCAGTACTTC; CDR3 protein: CASTTQTYEQYF
D gene: NA; J gene: TRBJ1-1; V gene: TRBV9; CDR3 length: 15; clone size: few; CDR3 DNA: TGTGCCAGCAGCGTAGACCTAGGGTGGGACACTGAAGCTTTCTTT; CDR3 protein: CASSVDLGWDTEAFF
D gene: NA; J gene: TRBJ2-5; V gene: TRBV7-9; CDR3 length: 15; clone size: many; CDR3 DNA: TGTGCCAGCAGCTCGGGATACACCCCACAAGAGACCCAGTACTTC; CDR3 protein: CASSSGYTPQETQYF
D gene: TRBD2; J gene: TRBJ2-1; V gene: TRBV24-1; CDR3 length: 16; clone size: NA; CDR3 DNA: TGTGCCACCAGTGAACGGGGCGGGAGTCGGTACAATGAGCAGTTCTTC; CDR3 protein: CATSERGGSRYNEQFF
D gene: TRBD2; J gene: TRBJ2-1; V gene: TRBV6-2/TRBV6-3; CDR3 length: 19; clone size: few; CDR3 DNA: TGTGCCAGCAGTTATGGGACTAGCGGGGAGCATGGCGGTTGGGATGAGCAGTTCTTC; CDR3 protein: CASSYGTSGEHGGWDEQFF